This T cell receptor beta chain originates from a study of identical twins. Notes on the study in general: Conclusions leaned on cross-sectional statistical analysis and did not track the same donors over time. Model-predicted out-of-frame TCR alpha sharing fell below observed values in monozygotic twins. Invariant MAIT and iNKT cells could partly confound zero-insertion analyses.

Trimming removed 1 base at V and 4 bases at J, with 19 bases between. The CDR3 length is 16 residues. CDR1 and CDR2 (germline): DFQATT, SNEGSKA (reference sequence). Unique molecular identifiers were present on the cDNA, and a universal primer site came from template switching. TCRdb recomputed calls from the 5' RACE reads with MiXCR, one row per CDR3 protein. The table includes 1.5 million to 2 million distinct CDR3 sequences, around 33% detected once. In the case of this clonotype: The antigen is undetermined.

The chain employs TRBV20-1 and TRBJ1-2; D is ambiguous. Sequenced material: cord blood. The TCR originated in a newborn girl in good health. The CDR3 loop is CSARGHNRGSGYGYTF. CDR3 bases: TGCAGTGCTAGAGGTCATAATCGGGGATCGGGCTATGGCTACACCTTC.